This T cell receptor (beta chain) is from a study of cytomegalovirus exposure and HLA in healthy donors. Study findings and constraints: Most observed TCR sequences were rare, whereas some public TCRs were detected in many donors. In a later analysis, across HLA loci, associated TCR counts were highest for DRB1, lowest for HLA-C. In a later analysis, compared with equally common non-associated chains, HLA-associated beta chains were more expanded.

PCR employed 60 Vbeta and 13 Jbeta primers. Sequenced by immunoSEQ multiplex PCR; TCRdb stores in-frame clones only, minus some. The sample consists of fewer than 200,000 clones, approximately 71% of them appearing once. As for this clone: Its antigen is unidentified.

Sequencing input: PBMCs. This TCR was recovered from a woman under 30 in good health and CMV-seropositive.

In DNA, the CDR3 is TGTGCCAGCAAAGAGATTCACGAGCAGTACTTC. It yields the protein CASKEIHEQYF. The J gene is TRBJ2-7, the V gene TRBV2; D gene ambiguous. Between the trimmed V and J ends, which lost 7 bases and 5 bases, there was a span of 9 bases. The CDR3 length is 11 residues. The germline V gene encodes CDR1 SNHLY and CDR2 FYNNEI.